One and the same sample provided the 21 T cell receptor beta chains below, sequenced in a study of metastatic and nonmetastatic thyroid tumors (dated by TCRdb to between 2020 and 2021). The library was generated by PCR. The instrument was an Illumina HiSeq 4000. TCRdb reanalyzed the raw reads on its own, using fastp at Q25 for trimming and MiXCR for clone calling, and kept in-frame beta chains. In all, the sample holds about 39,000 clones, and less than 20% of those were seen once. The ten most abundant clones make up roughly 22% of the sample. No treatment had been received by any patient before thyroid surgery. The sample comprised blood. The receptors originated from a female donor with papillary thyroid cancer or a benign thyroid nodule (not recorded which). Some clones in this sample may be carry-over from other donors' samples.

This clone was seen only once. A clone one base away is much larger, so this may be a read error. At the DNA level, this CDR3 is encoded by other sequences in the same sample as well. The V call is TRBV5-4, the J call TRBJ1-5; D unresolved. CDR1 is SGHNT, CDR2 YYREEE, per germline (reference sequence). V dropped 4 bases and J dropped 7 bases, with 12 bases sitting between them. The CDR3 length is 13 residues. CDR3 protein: CASSTEGGQPQHF. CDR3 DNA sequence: TGTGCCAGCAGCACAGAAGGTGGACAGCCCCAGCATTTT.

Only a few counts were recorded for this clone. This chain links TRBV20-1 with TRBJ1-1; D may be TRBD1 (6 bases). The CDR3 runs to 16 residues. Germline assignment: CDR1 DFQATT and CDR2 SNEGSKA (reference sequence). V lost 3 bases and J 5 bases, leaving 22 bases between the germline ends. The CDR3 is CSARYGSWGARTEAFF. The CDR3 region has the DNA TGCAGTGCTAGGTACGGTTCTTGGGGGGCGCGAACTGAAGCTTTCTTT.

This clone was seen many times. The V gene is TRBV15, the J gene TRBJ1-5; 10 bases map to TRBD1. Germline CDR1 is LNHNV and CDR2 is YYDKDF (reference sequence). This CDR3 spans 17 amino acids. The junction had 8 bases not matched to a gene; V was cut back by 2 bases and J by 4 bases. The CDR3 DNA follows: TGTGCCACCAGCAGAACCTCAGGGACAGGGGTTAATCAGCCCCAGCATTTT. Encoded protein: CATSRTSGTGVNQPQHF.

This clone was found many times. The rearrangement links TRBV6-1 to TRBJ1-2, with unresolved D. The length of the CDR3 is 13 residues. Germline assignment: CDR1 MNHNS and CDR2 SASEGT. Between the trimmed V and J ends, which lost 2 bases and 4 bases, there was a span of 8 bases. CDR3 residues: CASSESVSYGYTF. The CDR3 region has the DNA TGTGCCAGCAGTGAAAGTGTTTCCTATGGCTACACCTTC.

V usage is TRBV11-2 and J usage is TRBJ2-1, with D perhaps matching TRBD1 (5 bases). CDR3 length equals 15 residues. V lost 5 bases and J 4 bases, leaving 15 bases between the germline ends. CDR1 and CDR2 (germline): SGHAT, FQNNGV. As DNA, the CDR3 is TGTGCCAGCAGCCTTGGGTGGGGCCAATACAATGAGCAGTTCTTC. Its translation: CASSLGWGQYNEQFF.

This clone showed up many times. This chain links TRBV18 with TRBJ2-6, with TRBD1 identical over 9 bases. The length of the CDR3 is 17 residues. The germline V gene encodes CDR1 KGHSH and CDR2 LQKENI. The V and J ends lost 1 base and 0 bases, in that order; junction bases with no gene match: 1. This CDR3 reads CASSPRTGASGANVLTF. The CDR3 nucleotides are TGTGCCAGCTCACCACGGACAGGGGCCTCTGGGGCCAACGTCCTGACTTTC.

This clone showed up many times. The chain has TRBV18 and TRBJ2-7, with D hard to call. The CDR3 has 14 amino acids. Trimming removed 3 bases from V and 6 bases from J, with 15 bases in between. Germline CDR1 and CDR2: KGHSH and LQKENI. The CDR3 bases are TGTGCCAGCTCACCGACCCCGGACCTCATCGAGCAGTACTTC. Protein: CASSPTPDLIEQYF.

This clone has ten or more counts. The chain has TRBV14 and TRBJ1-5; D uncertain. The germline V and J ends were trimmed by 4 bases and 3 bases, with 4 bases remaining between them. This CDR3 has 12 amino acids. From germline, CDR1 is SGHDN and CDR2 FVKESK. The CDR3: CASSRPNQPQHF. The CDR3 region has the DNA TGTGCCAGCAGCCGCCCCAATCAGCCCCAGCATTTT.

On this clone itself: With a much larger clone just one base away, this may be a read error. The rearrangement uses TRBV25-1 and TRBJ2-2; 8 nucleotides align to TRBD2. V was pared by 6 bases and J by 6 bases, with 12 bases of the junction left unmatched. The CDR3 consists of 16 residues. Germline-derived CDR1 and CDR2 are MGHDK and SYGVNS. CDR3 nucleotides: TGTGCCAGCAGCCCATTAGCGGGAAAGGGTGCCGGGGAGCTGTTTTTT. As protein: CASSPLAGKGAGELFF.

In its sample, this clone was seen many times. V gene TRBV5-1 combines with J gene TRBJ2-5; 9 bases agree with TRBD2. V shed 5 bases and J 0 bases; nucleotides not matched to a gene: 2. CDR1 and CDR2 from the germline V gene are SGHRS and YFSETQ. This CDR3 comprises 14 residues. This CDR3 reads CASRASGDQETQYF. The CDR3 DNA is TGCGCCAGCAGGGCTAGCGGGGACCAAGAGACCCAGTACTTC.

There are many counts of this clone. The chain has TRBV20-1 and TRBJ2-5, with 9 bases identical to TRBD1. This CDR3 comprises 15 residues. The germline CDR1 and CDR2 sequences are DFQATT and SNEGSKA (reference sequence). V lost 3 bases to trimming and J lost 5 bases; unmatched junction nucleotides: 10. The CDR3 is CSARSSGTGRETQYF. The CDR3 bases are TGCAGTGCTAGGTCCTCCGGGACAGGGAGGGAGACCCAGTACTTC.

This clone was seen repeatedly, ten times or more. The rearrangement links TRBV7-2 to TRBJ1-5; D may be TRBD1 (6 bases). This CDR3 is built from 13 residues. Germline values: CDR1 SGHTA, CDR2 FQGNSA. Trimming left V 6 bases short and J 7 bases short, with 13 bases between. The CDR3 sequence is CASSRAQGQPQHF. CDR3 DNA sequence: TGTGCCAGCAGTCGGGCGCAGGGGCAGCCCCAGCATTTT.

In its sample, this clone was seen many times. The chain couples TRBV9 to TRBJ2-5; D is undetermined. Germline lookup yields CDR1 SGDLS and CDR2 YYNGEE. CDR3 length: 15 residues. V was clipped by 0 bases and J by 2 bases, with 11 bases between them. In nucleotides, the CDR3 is TGTGCCAGCAGCGTAGAGGCTCTGGGGCAAGAGACCCAGTACTTC. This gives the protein CASSVEALGQETQYF. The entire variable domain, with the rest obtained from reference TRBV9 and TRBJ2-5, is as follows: DSGVTQTPKHLITATGQRVTLRCSPRSGDLSVYWYQQSLDQGLQFLIQYYNGEERAKGNILERFSAQQFPDLHSELNLSSLELGDSALYFCASSVEALGQETQYFGPGTRLLVL.

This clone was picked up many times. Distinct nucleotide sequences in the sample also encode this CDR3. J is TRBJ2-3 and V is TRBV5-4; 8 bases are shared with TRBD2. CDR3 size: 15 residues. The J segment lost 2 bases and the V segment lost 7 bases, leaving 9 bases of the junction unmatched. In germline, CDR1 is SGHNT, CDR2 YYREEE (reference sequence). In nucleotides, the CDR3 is TGTGCCAGCCAGGAAACTAGCGGAAACACAGATACGCAGTATTTT. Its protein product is CASQETSGNTDTQYF.

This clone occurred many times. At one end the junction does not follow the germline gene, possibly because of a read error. The CDR3 DNA reads TGTGCCAGCAGTCCGTCGGGACTAGCGGAGTTGGATGAGCGGTTCTTC. This encodes CASSPSGLAELDERFF. V usage is TRBV12-3 or TRBV12-4 and J usage is TRBJ2-1; 11 bases match TRBD2. The CDR3 is 16 amino acids.

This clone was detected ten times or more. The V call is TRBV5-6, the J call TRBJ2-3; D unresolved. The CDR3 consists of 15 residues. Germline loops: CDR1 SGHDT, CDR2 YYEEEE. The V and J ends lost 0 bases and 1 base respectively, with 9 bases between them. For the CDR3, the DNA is TGTGCCAGCAGCTTGGACCAGGACGGCACAGATACGCAGTATTTT. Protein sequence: CASSLDQDGTDTQYF.

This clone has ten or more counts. This CDR3 reads CASSDGLAGGYEQYF. CDR3 sequence (DNA): TGCGCCAGCAGCGACGGACTAGCGGGAGGATACGAGCAGTACTTC. The V and J genes are TRBV4-1 and TRBJ2-7, with 14 bases matching TRBD2. Looked up from germline, CDR1 is MGHRA and CDR2 is YSYEKL. The CDR3 spans 15 residues. Trimming cost V 5 bases and J 4 bases; bases outside gene matches: 4.

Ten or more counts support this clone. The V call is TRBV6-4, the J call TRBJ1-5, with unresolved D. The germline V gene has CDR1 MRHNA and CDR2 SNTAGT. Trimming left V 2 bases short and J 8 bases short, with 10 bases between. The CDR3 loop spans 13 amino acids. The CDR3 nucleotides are TGTGCCAGCAGTGACAGGGAGGGTGAGCCCCAGCATTTT. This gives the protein CASSDREGEPQHF.

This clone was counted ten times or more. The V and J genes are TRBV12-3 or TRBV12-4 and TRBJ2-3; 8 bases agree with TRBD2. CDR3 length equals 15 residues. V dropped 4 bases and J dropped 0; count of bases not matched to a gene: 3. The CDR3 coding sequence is TGTGCCAGCAGTTGGACTAGCCGAAGCACAGATACGCAGTATTTT. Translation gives CASSWTSRSTDTQYF.

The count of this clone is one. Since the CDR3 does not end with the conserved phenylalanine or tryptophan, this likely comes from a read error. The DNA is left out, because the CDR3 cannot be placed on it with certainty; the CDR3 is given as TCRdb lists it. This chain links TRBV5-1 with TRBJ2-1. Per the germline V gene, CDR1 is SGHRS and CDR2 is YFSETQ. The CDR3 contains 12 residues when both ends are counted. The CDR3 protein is CASSLVRNEQLV.

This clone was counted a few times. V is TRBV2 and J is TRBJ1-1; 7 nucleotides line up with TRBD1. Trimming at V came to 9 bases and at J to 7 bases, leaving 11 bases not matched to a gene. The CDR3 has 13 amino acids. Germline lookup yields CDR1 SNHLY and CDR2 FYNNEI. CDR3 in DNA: TGTGCCAGAAGTACGGGACAGCTCAATGAAGCTTTCTTT. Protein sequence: CARSTGQLNEAFF.